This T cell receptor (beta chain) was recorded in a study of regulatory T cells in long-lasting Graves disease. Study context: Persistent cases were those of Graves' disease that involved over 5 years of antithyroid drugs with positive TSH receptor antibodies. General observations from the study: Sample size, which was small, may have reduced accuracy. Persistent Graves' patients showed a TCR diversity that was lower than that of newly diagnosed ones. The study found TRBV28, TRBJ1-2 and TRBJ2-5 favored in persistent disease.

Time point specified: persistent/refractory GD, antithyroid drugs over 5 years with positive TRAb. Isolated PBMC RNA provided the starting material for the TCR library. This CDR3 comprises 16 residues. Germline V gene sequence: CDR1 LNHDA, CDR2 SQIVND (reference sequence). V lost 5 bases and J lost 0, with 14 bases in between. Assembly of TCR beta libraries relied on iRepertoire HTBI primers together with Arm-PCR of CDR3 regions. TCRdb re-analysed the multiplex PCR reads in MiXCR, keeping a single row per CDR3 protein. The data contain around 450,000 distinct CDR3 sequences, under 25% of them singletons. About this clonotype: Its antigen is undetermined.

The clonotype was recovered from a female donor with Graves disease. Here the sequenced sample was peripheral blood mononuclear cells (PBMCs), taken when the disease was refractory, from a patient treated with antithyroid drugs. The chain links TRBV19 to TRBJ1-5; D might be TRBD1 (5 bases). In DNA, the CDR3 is TGTGCCAGTAGTTCCCGGGACGGGTATAGCAATCAGCCCCAGCATTTT. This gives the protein CASSSRDGYSNQPQHF.